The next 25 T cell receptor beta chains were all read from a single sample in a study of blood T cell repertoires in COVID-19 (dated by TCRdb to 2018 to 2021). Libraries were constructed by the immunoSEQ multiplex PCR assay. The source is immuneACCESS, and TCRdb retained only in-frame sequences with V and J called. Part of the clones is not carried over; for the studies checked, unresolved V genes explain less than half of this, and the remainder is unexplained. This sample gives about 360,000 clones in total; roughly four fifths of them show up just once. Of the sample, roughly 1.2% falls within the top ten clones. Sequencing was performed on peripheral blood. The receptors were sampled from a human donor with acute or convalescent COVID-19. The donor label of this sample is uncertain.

CDR3 residues: CASSYSPHPLYGYTF. CDR3 coding DNA: TGTGCCAGCAGTTACTCGCCCCACCCCCTATATGGCTACACCTTC. The chain employs TRBV6-5 and TRBJ1-2; D is uncertain. V lost 0 bases to trimming and J lost 5 bases, with 13 bases between them. The CDR3 is made up of 15 amino acids. Germline CDR1 and CDR2: MNHEY and SVGAGI.

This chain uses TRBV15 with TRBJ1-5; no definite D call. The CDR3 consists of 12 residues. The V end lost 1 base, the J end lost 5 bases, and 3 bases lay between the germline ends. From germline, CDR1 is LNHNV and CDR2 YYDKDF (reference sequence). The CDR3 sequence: CATSRGDQPQHF. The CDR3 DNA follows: TGTGCCACCAGCAGAGGAGATCAGCCCCAGCATTTT.

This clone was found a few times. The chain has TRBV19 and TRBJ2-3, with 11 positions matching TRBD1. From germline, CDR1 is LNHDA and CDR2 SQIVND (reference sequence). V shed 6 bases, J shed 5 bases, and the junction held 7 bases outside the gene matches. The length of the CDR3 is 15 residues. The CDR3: CASSWDRGFGDTQYF. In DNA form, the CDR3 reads TGTGCCAGTAGCTGGGACAGGGGGTTTGGAGATACGCAGTATTTT.

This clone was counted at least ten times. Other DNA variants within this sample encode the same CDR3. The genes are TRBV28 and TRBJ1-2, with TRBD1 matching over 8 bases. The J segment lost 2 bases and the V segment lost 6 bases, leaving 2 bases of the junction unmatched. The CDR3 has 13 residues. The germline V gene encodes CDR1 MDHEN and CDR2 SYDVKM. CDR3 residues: CASRRQGNYGYTF. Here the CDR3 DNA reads TGTGCCAGCAGGCGACAGGGGAACTATGGCTACACCTTC.

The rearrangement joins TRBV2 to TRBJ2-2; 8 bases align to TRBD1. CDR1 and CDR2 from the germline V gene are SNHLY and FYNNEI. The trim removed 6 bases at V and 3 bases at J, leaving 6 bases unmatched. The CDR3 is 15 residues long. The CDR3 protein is CASSADRVDTGELFF. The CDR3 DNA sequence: TGTGCCAGCAGCGCGGACAGGGTTGACACCGGGGAGCTGTTTTTT.

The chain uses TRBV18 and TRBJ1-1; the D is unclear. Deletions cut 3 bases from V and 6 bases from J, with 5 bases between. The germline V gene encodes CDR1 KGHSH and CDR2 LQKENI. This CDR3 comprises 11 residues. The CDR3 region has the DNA TGTGCCAGCTCACCGTTAGCTGAAGCTTTCTTT. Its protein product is CASSPLAEAFF.

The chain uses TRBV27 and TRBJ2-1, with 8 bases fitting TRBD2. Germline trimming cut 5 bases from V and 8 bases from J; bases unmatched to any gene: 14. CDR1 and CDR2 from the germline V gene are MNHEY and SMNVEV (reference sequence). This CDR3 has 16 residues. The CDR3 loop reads CASSPGGAGMRHEQFF. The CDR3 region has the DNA TGTGCCAGCAGTCCGGGGGGGGCAGGGATGAGACATGAGCAGTTCTTC.

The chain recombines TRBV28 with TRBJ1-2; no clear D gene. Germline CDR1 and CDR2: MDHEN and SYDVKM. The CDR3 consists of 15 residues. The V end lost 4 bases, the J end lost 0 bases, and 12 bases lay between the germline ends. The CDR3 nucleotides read TGTGCCAGCAGTTCACGGGGAACCGCTAACTATGGCTACACCTTC. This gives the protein CASSSRGTANYGYTF.

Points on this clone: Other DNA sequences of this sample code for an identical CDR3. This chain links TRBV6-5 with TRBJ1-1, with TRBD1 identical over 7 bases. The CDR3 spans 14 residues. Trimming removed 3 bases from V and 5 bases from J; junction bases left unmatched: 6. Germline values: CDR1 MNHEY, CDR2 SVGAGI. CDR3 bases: TGTGCCAGCAGTTATGTACAGGGGTCAACTGAAGCTTTCTTT. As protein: CASSYVQGSTEAFF.

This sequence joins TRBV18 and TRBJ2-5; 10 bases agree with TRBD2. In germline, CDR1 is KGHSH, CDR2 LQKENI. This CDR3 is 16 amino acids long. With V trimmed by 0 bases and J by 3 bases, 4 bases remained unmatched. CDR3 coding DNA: TGTGCCAGCTCACCACCGCTAGCGGGAGTCGAAGAGACCCAGTACTTC. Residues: CASSPPLAGVEETQYF.

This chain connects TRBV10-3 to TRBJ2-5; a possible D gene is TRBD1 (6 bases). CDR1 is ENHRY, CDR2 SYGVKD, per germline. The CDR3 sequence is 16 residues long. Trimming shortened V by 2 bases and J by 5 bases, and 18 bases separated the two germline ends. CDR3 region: CAISEGQGLRGETQYF. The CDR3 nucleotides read TGTGCCATCAGTGAGGGGCAGGGCCTTAGGGGGGAGACCCAGTACTTC.

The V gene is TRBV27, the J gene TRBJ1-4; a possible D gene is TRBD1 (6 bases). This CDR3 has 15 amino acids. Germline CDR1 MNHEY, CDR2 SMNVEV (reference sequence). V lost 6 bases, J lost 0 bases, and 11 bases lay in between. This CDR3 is CASSHQGSTNEKLFF. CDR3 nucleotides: TGTGCCAGCAGCCATCAGGGGTCAACTAATGAAAAACTGTTTTTT. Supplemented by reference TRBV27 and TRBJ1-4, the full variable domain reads EAQVTQNPRYLITVTGKKLTVTCSQNMNHEYMSWYRQDPGLGLRQIYYSMNVEVTDKGDVPEGYKVSRKEKRNFPLILESPSPNQTSLYFCASSHQGSTNEKLFFGSGTQLSVL.

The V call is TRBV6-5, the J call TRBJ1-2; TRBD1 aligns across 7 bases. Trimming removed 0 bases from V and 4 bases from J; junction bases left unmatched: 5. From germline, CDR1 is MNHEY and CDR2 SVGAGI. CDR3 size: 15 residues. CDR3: CASSYSQGEFYGYTF. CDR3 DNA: TGTGCCAGCAGTTACTCCCAGGGGGAGTTCTATGGCTACACCTTC.

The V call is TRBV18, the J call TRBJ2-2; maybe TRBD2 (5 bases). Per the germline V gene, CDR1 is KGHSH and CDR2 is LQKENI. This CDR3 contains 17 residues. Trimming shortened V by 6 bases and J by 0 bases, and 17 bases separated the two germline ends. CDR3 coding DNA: TGTGCCAGCTCCTCAGGTCGAGGGCTCGCGAACACCGGGGAGCTGTTTTTT. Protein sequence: CASSSGRGLANTGELFF.

CDR3: CASSLAPGRARPLHF. The CDR3, as DNA: TGTGCCAGCAGCTTGGCGCCGGGCAGGGCCCGGCCCCTCCACTTT. The V and J genes are TRBV5-6 and TRBJ1-6; D perhaps matches TRBD1 (5 bases). This CDR3 is built from 15 residues. Per germline, CDR1 SGHDT and CDR2 YYEEEE. Trimming pared 0 bases from V and 13 bases from J, leaving 17 bases between.

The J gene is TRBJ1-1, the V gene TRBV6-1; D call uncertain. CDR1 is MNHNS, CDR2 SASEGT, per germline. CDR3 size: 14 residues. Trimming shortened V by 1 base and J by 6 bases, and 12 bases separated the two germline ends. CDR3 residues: CASSEVLGGPEAFF. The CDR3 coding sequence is TGTGCCAGCAGTGAAGTGCTTGGAGGGCCTGAAGCTTTCTTT.

CDR3 residues: CASSLRFSGGPITGELFF. Written as DNA, the CDR3 is TGTGCCAGCAGCTTACGGTTTTCGGGAGGGCCGATAACCGGGGAGCTGTTTTTT. The gene calls are TRBV7-6 and TRBJ2-2; 8 nucleotides match TRBD2. Germline V gene sequence: CDR1 SGHVS, CDR2 FNYEAQ. V lost 2 bases and J lost 5; bases outside the gene matches: 13. There are 18 residues in the CDR3. Variable domain in full (rest from reference TRBV7-6 and TRBJ2-2): GAGVSQSPRYKVTKRGQDVALRCDPISGHVSLYWYRQALGQGPEFLTYFNYEAQQDKSGLPNDRFSAERPEGSISTLTIQRTEQRDSAMYRCASSLRFSGGPITGELFFGEGSRLTVL.

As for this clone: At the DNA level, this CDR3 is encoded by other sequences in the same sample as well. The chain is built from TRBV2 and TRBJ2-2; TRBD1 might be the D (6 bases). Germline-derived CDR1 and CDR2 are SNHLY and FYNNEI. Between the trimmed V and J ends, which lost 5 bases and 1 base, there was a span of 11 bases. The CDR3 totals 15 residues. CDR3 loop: CASSRQGLNTGELFF. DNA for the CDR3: TGTGCCAGCAGTCGGCAGGGGTTGAACACCGGGGAGCTGTTTTTT.

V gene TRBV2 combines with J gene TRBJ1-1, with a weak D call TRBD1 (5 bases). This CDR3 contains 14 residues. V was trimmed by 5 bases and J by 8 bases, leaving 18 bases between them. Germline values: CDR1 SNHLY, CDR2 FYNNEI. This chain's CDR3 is CASSPDNSFIEAFF. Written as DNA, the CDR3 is TGTGCCAGCAGTCCGGACAACTCCTTCATCGAAGCTTTCTTT.

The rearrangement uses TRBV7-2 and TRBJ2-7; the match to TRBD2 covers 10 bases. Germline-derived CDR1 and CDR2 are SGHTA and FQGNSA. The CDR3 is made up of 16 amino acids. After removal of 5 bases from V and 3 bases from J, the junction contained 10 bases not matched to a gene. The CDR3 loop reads CASSDKTSGFYYEQYF. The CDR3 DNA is TGTGCCAGCAGCGACAAGACTAGCGGGTTTTACTACGAGCAGTACTTC.

The CDR3 coding sequence is TGCGCCAGCAGCTTGGGCGCGGGAGTGGGTGAGCAGTTCTTC. Translation gives CASSLGAGVGEQFF. The chain has TRBV5-1 and TRBJ2-1; 7 positions agree with TRBD2. This CDR3 comprises 14 residues. Germline V gene data show CDR1 as SGHRS and CDR2 as YFSETQ. V lost 0 bases and J lost 9; bases outside the gene matches: 6.

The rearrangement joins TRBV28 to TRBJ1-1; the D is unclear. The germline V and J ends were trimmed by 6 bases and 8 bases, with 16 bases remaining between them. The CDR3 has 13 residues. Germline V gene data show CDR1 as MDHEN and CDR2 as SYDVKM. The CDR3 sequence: CASRGLGVSEAFF. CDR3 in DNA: TGTGCCAGCAGAGGTCTTGGAGTGTCCGAAGCTTTCTTT.

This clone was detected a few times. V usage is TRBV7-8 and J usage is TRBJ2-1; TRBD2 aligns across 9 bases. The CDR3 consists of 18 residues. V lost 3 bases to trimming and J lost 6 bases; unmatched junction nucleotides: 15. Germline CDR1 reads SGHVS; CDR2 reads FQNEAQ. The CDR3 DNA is TGTGCCAGCAGCTTGGGGCGGCAGGGCGGGAGGGGATCCAATGAGCAGTTCTTC. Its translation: CASSLGRQGGRGSNEQFF.

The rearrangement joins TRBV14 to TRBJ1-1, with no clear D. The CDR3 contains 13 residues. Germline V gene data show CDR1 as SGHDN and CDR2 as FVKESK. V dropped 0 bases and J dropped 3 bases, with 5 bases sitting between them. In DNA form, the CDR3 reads TGTGCCAGCAGCCAAGACGTTTACACTGAAGCTTTCTTT. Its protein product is CASSQDVYTEAFF.

The CDR3 DNA follows: TGCGCCAGCAGCTTCAGCCGGGACATCCTAGATTATGGCTACACCTTC. Its protein product is CASSFSRDILDYGYTF. V is TRBV5-1 and J is TRBJ1-2; D might be TRBD1 (6 bases). The germline gives CDR1 SGHRS, CDR2 YFSETQ. This CDR3 region has 16 residues. Trimming cost V 2 bases and J 5 bases, with 19 bases left between them.